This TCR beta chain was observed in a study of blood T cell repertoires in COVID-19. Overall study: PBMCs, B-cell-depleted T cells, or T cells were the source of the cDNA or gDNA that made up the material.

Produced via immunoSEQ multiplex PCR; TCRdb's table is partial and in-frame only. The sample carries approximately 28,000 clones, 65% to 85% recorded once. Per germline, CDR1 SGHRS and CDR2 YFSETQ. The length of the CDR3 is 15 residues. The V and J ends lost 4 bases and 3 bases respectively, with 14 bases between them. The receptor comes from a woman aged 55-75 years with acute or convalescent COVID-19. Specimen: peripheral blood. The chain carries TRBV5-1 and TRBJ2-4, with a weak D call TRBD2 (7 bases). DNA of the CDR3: TGCGCCAGCAGCCTATACAGGGAGGGCAAAAACATTCAGTACTTC. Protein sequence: CASSLYREGKNIQYF.